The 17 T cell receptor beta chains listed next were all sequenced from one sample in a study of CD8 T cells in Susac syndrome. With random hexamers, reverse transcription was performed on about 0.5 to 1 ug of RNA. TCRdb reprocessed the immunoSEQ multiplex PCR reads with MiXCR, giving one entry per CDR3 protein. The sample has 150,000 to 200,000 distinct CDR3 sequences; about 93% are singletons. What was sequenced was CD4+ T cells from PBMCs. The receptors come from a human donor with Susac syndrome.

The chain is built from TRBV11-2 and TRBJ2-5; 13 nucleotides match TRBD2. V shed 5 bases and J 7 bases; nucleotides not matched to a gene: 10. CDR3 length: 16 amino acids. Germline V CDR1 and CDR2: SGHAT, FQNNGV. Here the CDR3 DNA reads TGTGCCAGCAGCGACCGACTAGCGGGAGGACCTCGGACCCAGTACTTC. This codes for CASSDRLAGGPRTQYF.

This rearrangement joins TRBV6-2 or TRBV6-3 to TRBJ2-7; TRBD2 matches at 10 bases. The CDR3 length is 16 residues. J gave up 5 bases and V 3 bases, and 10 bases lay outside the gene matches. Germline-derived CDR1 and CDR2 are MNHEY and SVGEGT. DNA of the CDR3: TGTGCCAGCAGTTATTCCCCGGGACTAGCGTCCGACGAGCAGTACTTC. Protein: CASSYSPGLASDEQYF.

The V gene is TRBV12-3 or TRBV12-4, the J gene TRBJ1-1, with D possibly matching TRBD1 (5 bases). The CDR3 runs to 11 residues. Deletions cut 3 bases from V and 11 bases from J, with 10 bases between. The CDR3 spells CASSLGGRAFF. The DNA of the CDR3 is TGTGCCAGCAGTTTGGGGGGACGGGCTTTCTTT.

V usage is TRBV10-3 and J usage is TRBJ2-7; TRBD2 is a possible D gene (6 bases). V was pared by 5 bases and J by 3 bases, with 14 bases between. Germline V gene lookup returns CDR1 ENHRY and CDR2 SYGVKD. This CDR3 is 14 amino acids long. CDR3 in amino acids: CAISRGGVIYEQYF. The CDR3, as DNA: TGTGCCATCAGTCGAGGAGGGGTAATCTACGAGCAGTACTTC.

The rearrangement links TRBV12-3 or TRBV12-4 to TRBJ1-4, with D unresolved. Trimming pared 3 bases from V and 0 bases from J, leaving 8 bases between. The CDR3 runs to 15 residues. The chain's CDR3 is CASSLTVPTNEKLFF. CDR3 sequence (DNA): TGTGCCAGCAGTTTGACGGTTCCAACTAATGAAAAACTGTTTTTT.

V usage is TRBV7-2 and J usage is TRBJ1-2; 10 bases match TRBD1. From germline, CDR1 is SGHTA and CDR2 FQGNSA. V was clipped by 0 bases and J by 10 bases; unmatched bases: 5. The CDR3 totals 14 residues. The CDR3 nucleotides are TGTGCCAGCAGCTTAGCGGGGACAGGGGAGCCCTACACCTTC. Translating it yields CASSLAGTGEPYTF.

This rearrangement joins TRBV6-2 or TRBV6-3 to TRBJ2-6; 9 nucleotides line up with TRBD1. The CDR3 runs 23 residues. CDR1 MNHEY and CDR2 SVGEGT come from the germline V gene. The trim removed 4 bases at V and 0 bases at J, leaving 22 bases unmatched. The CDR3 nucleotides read TGTGCCAGCAGTTTCTTAAGTAACAGGGGGCTCAATTTTCCTGGCTCTGGGGCCAACGTCCTGACTTTC. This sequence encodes CASSFLSNRGLNFPGSGANVLTF.

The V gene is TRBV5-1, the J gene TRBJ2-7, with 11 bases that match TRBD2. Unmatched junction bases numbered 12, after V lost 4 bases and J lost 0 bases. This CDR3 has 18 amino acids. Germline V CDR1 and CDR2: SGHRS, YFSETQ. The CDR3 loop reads CASSLGLADILTSYEQYF. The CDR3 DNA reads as TGCGCCAGCAGCCTGGGACTAGCGGACATTCTTACCTCCTACGAGCAGTACTTC.

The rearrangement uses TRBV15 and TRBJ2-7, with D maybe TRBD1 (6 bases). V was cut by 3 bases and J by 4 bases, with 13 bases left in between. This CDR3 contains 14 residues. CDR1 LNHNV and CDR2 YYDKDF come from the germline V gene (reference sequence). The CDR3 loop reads CATSRPGTPYEQYF. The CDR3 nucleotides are TGTGCCACCAGCAGGCCCGGGACACCATACGAGCAGTACTTC.

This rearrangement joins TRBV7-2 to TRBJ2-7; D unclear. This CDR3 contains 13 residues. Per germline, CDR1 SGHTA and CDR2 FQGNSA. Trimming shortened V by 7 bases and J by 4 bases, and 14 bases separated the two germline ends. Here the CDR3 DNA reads TGTGCCAGCACCGTTACCGTGGGGTACGAGCAGTACTTC. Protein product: CASTVTVGYEQYF.

In DNA form, the CDR3 reads TGTGCCAGCAGTTACTCTGATAGCGGGAGGTCCGGGGAGCTGTTTTTT. It is translated as CASSYSDSGRSGELFF. The chain employs TRBV6-5 and TRBJ2-2; the match to TRBD2 covers 10 bases. This CDR3 is built from 16 residues. With 0 bases clipped from V and 6 bases from J, the junction kept 4 bases outside the gene matches. Germline V gene lookup returns CDR1 MNHEY and CDR2 SVGAGI.

CDR3 amino acids: CATSDGTGGPYNEQFF. The CDR3 DNA sequence: TGTGCCACCAGTGATGGCACTGGGGGACCCTACAATGAGCAGTTCTTC. The chain has TRBV24-1 and TRBJ2-1; D may be TRBD1 or TRBD2 (5 bases each). Germline lookup yields CDR1 KGHDR and CDR2 SFDVKD. Trimming pared 3 bases from V and 2 bases from J, leaving 13 bases between. The CDR3 consists of 16 residues.

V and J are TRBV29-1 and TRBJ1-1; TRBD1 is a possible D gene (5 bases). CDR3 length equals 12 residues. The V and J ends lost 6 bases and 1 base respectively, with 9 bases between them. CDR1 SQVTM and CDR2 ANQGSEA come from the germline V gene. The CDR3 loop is CSVQDGNTEAFF. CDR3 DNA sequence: TGCAGCGTACAGGACGGGAACACTGAAGCTTTCTTT.

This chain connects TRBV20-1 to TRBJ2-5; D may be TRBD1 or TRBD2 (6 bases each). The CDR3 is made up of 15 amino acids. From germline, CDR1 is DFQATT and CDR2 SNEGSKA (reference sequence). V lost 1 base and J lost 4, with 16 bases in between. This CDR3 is CSARVGGPYPETQYF. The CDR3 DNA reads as TGCAGTGCTAGAGTCGGGGGCCCCTATCCAGAGACCCAGTACTTC.

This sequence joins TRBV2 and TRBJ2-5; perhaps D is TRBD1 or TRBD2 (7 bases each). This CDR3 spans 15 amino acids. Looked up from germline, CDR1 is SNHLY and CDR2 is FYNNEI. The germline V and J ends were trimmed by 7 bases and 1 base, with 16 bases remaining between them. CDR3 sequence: CASTPGGQLQETQYF. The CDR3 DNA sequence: TGTGCCAGCACCCCGGGGGGACAGCTCCAAGAGACCCAGTACTTC.

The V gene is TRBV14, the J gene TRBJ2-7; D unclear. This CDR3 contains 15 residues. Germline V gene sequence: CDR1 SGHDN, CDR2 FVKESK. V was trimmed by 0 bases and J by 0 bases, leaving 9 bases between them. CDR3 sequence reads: CASSQETPGSYEQYF. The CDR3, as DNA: TGTGCCAGCAGCCAAGAAACCCCGGGCTCCTACGAGCAGTACTTC.

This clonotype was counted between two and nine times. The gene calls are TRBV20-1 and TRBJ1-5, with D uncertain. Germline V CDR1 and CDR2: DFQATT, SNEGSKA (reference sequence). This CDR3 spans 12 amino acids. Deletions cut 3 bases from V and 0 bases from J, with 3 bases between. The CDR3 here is CSARDSNQPQHF. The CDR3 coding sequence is TGCAGTGCTAGGGATAGCAATCAGCCCCAGCATTTT.